The 16 T cell receptor beta chains given below trace back to one sample, sequenced in a study of CD8 T cells in ankylosing spondylitis. One entry per CDR3 protein results from TCRdb running MiXCR on the 5' RACE reads. Among 150,000 to 200,000 distinct CDR3 sequences listed, roughly 18% were seen once. Sequencing was carried out using blood, either unsorted or a sorted T cell fraction (not recorded which). The receptors come from a male donor between 10 and 30 years old with ankylosing spondylitis or in good health (not recorded which).

This clonotype was counted a few times. V gene TRBV4-3 combines with J gene TRBJ2-3; 8 nucleotides match TRBD2. CDR3 length: 16 amino acids. Germline V gene data show CDR1 as LGHNA and CDR2 as YSLEER. The V gene end was trimmed by 0 bases and the J gene end by 4 bases; junction bases not matched to a gene: 6. The CDR3 sequence: CASSQDLAGGADTQYF. CDR3 sequence (DNA): TGCGCCAGCAGCCAAGATCTGGCGGGAGGCGCAGATACGCAGTATTTT.

This clonotype was counted ten times or more. V is TRBV7-6 and J is TRBJ2-1, with 7 bases aligning to TRBD1. The CDR3 has 18 amino acids. From germline, CDR1 is SGHVS and CDR2 FNYEAQ. J gave up 5 bases and V 4 bases, and 17 bases lay outside the gene matches. The CDR3 spells CASSSMSPLGQTHNEQFF. CDR3 in DNA: TGTGCCAGCAGCTCGATGTCCCCGTTGGGACAGACCCACAATGAGCAGTTCTTC.

This clonotype has a count of ten or more. The chain recombines TRBV5-1 with TRBJ2-3; D is possibly TRBD1 (6 bases). Trimming removed 5 bases from V and 3 bases from J, with 19 bases in between. The CDR3 runs 16 residues. The germline CDR1 and CDR2 sequences are SGHRS and YFSETQ. In DNA, the CDR3 is TGCGCCAGCAGTACGGCGGCAGGGGTGCGAACAGATACGCAGTATTTT. Amino acid sequence: CASSTAAGVRTDTQYF. The variable domain in full, with the rest retrieved from reference TRBV5-1 and TRBJ2-3, is KAGVTQTPRYLIKTRGQQVTLSCSPISGHRSVSWYQQTPGQGLQFLFEYFSETQRNKGNFPGRFSGRQFSNSRSEMNVSTLELGDSALYLCASSTAAGVRTDTQYFGPGTRLTVL.

This clonotype was counted only a few times. The rearrangement joins TRBV5-6 to TRBJ2-6; D not certain. The germline CDR1 and CDR2 sequences are SGHDT and YYEEEE. The CDR3 consists of 17 residues. Trimming cost V 0 bases and J 0 bases, with 10 bases left between them. The DNA of the CDR3 is TGTGCCAGCAGCTTGGGGGTTGGGCCCTCTGGGGCCAACGTCCTGACTTTC. Translating gives CASSLGVGPSGANVLTF.

This clonotype has ten or more counts. This chain connects TRBV5-1 to TRBJ2-3; no firm D call. The length of the CDR3 is 16 residues. Germline V gene data show CDR1 as SGHRS and CDR2 as YFSETQ. Trimming left V 4 bases short and J 6 bases short, with 21 bases between. The CDR3 DNA sequence: TGCGCCAGCAGCCAACGTAAGATCGGTGGCGTGGATACGCAGTATTTT. Protein: CASSQRKIGGVDTQYF.

This clonotype was recorded many times. This rearrangement joins TRBV12-3 or TRBV12-4 to TRBJ2-7; 7 bases fit TRBD1. CDR3 size: 14 residues. Trimming removed 4 bases from V and 2 bases from J; junction bases left unmatched: 5. The CDR3, as DNA: TGTGCCAGCAGTTGGGGAACAGGGGCCTACGAGCAGTACTTC. Residues: CASSWGTGAYEQYF.

This clonotype was counted a few times. This chain uses TRBV7-8 with TRBJ2-1; no definite D call. The germline CDR1 and CDR2 sequences are SGHVS and FQNEAQ. V lost 2 bases and J 5 bases, leaving 7 bases between the germline ends. The CDR3 extends over 13 amino acids. The CDR3 DNA reads as TGTGCCAGCAGCTTACGTGGCCACAATGAGCAGTTCTTC. Its translation: CASSLRGHNEQFF.

CDR3 amino acids: CASKSGGPRVQEQFF. The DNA of the CDR3 is TGTGCCAGCAAATCGGGGGGGCCAAGGGTCCAGGAGCAGTTCTTC. The V and J genes are TRBV28 and TRBJ2-1, with 8 nucleotides matching TRBD2. This CDR3 has 15 residues. V gave up 7 bases and J gave up 10 bases; unmatched junction bases: 15. Germline V gives CDR1 MDHEN, CDR2 SYDVKM. Complete variable domain (other parts from reference TRBV28 and TRBJ2-1): DVKVTQSSRYLVKRTGEKVFLECVQDMDHENMFWYRQDPGLGLRLIYFSYDVKMKEKGDIPEGYSVSREKKERFSLILESASTNQTSMYLCASKSGGPRVQEQFFGPGTRLTVL.

This clonotype has ten or more counts. The chain couples TRBV5-1 to TRBJ2-3; 10 bases are a match to TRBD2. J gave up 6 bases and V 1 base, and 8 bases lay outside the gene matches. The length of the CDR3 is 16 residues. CDR1 and CDR2 from the germline V gene are SGHRS and YFSETQ. The CDR3 sequence is CASSLQAGAGGDTQYF. The DNA of the CDR3 is TGCGCCAGCAGCTTGCAAGCGGGAGCGGGAGGGGATACGCAGTATTTT.

This clonotype was observed at least ten times. J is TRBJ2-6 and V is TRBV12-3 or TRBV12-4, with D possibly being TRBD2 (6 bases). Trimming cost V 6 bases and J 18 bases, with 18 bases left between them. This CDR3 comprises 12 residues. The CDR3 coding sequence is TGTGCCAGCAGCCCCGGGACTCCCCCGAGGACTTTC. Protein product: CASSPGTPPRTF.

The table lists this clonotype with many counts. The rearrangement joins TRBV24-1 to TRBJ1-5; the D is unclear. Germline V lookup: CDR1 KGHDR, CDR2 SFDVKD. This CDR3 has 13 residues. V gave up 4 bases and J gave up 7 bases, with 10 bases separating them. The CDR3, as DNA: TGTGCCACCAGTGAAGACGGGGTCCAGCCCCAGCATTTT. It codes for CATSEDGVQPQHF.

This clonotype was observed many times. This chain connects TRBV20-1 to TRBJ2-7; 7 bases are shared with TRBD2. CDR1 DFQATT and CDR2 SNEGSKA come from the germline V gene (reference sequence). The V and J ends lost 3 bases and 4 bases, in that order; junction bases with no gene match: 6. This CDR3 comprises 13 residues. The CDR3 nucleotides are TGCAGTGCTAGCACGGGGAGGGAGTACGAGCAGTACTTC. Its translation: CSASTGREYEQYF.

This chain connects TRBV2 to TRBJ2-1; tentative D call: TRBD2 (5 bases). Germline CDR1 is SNHLY and CDR2 is FYNNEI. This CDR3 region has 12 residues. The germline V and J ends were trimmed by 6 bases and 9 bases, with 12 bases remaining between them. CDR3 in amino acids: CASRGRWVEQFF. The CDR3 DNA is TGTGCCAGCAGGGGGAGATGGGTTGAGCAGTTCTTC.

This clonotype was picked up many times. The chain employs TRBV18 and TRBJ2-3; possible D gene TRBD1, 6 bases. V gave up 3 bases and J gave up 2 bases, with 9 bases separating them. CDR3 length equals 14 residues. Germline V gene lookup returns CDR1 KGHSH and CDR2 LQKENI. CDR3 coding DNA: TGTGCCAGCTCACCCGACAGGTCCACAGATACGCAGTATTTT. Translated: CASSPDRSTDTQYF.

This clonotype was counted many times. The chain employs TRBV2 and TRBJ2-7; D might be TRBD1 (6 bases). Germline loops: CDR1 SNHLY, CDR2 FYNNEI. Trimming cost V 11 bases and J 2 bases, with 10 bases left between them. This CDR3 is 11 amino acids long. The CDR3 DNA sequence: TGTGCCGTCCCAGGGGCCTACGAGCAGTACTTC. It translates to CAVPGAYEQYF.

This clonotype was detected ten times or more. The chain joins TRBV5-6 to TRBJ2-1, with D uncertain. V was clipped by 2 bases and J by 3 bases, with 6 bases between them. The germline CDR1 and CDR2 sequences are SGHDT and YYEEEE. CDR3 size: 13 residues. The CDR3 region is CASSLGHYNEQFF. CDR3 bases: TGTGCCAGCAGCTTAGGGCACTACAATGAGCAGTTCTTC.